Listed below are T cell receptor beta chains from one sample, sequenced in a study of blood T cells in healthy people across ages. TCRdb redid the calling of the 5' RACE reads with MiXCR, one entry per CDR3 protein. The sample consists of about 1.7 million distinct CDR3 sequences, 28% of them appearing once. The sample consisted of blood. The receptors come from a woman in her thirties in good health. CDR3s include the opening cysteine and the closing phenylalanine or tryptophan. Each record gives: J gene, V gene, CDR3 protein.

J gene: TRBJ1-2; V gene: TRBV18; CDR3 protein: CASSPITGEQSGYTF
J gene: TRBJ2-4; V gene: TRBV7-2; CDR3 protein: CASSRTGSGENIQYF
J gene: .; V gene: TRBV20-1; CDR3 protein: CSARVPGGGSFYSYNEQYF
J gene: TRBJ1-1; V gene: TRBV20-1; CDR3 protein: CSARPGQPNTEAFF
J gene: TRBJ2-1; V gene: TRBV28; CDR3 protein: CASSPRTGSNEQFF
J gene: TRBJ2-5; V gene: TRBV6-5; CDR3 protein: CASTNLGTQYF
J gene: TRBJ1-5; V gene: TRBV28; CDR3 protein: CASGMVPVPNSNQPQHF
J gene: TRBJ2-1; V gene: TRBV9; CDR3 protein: CASSPPQGGLNEQFF
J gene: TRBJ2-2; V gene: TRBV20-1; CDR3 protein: CSAPGAGNTGELFF
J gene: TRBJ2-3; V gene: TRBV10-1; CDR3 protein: CASSLGTSGRWTDTQYF
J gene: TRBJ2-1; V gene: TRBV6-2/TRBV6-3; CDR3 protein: CASSYEGAQTNEQFF
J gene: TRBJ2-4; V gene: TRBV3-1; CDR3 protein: CASSQVGDSSEEQYF
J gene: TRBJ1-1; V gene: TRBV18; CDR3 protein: CASSPRDSMNTEAFF
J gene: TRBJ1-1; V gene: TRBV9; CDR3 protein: CASSVSQGGPNTEAFF
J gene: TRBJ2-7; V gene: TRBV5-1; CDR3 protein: CASSLVGGKYEQYF
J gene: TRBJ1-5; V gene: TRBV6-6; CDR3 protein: CASKRDILGQPQHF
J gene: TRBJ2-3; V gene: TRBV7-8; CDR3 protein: CASRRTRGEDTQYF
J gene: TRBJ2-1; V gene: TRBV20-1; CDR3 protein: CSARERFEQFF
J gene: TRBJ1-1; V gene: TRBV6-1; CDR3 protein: CASSGSVTMNTEAFF
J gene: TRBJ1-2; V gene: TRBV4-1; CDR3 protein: CASSLGQGGPYGYTF
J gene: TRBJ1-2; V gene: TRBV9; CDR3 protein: CASSVGQGAAGYTF
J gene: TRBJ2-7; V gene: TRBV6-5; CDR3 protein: CASSYSTGGRDEQYF
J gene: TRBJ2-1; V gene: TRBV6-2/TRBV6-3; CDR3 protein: CASSPPRTSGGRYNEQFF
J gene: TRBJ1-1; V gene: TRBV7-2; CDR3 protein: CASSLVGGDAFF